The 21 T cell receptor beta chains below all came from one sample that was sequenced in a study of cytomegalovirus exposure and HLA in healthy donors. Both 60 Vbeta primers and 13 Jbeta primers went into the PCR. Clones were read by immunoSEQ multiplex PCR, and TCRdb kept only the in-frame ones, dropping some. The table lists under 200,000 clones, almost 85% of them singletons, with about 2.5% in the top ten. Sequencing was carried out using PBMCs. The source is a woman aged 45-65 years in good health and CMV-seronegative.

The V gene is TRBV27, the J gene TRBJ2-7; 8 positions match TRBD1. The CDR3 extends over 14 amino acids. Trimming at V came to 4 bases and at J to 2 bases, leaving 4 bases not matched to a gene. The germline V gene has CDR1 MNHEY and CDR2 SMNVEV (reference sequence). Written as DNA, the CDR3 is TGTGCCAGCAGTTGGGACAGGACCACCTACGAGCAGTACTTC. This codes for CASSWDRTTYEQYF.

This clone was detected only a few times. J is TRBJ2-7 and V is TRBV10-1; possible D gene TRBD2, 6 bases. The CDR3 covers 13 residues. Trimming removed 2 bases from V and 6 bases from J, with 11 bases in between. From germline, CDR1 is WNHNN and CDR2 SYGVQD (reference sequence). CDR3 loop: CASSEGPTSEQYF. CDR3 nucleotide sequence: TGCGCCAGCAGTGAGGGACCGACTAGCGAGCAGTACTTC.

The CDR3: CASSLSREGQEQFF. CDR3 DNA sequence: TGCGCCAGCAGCTTATCGCGGGAGGGCCAAGAGCAGTTCTTC. The rearrangement uses TRBV5-1 and TRBJ2-1, with TRBD2 matching 9 bases. The V gene end was trimmed by 2 bases and the J gene end by 10 bases; junction bases not matched to a gene: 7. Germline lookup yields CDR1 SGHRS and CDR2 YFSETQ. CDR3 length: 14 amino acids.

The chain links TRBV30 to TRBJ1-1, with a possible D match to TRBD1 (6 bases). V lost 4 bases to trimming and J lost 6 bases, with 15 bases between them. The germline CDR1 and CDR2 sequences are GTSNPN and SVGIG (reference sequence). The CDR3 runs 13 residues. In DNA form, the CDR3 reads TGTGCCTGGATGCTTCTCCCAGGGGCTGAAGCTTTCTTT. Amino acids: CAWMLLPGAEAFF.

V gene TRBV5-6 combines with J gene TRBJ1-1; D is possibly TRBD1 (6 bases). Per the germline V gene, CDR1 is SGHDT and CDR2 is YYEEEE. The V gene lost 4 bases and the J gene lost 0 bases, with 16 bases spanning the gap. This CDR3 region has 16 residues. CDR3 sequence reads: CASSLRGGRMNTEAFF. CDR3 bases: TGTGCCAGCAGCCTCAGGGGTGGGCGCATGAACACTGAAGCTTTCTTT.

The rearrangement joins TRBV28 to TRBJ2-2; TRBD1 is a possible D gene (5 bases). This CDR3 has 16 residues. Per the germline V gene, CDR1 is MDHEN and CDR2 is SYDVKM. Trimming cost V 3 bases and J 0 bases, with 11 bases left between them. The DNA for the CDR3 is TGTGCCAGCAGTTTTAGTTGGGGCCCGAACACCGGGGAGCTGTTTTTT. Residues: CASSFSWGPNTGELFF.

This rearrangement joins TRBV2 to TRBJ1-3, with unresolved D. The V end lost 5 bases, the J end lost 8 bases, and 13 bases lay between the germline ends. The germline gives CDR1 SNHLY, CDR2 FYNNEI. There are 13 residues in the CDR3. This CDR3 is CASSHGLPDTIYF. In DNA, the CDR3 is TGTGCCAGCAGTCATGGACTGCCGGACACCATATATTTT.

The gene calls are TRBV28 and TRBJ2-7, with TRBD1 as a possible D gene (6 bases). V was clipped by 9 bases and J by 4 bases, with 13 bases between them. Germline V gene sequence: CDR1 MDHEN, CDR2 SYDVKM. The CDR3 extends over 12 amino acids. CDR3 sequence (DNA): TGTGCCAGTGGGGGCCCAGTTTACGAGCAGTACTTC. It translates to CASGGPVYEQYF.

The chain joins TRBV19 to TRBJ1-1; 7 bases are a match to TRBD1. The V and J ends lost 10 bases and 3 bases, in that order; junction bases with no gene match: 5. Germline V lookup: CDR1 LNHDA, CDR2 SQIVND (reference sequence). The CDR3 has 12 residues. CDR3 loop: CATQGDYTEAFF. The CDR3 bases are TGTGCCACGCAGGGGGATTACACTGAAGCTTTCTTT.

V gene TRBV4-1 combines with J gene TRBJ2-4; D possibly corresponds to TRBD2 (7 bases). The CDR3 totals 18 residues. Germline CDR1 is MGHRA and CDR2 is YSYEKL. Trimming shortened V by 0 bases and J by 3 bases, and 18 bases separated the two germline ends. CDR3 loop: CASSQDKYEGGNKNIQYF. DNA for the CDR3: TGCGCCAGCAGCCAAGATAAGTATGAGGGGGGGAACAAAAACATTCAGTACTTC.

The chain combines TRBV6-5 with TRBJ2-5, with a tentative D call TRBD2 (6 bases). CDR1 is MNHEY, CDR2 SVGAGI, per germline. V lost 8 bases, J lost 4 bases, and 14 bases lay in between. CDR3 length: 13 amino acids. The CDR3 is CASLGGGGETQYF. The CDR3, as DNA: TGTGCCAGCCTGGGGGGTGGTGGAGAGACCCAGTACTTC.

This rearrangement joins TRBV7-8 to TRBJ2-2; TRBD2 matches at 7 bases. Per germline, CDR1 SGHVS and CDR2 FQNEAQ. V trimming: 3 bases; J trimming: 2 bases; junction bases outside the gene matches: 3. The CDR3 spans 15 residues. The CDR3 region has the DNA TGTGCCAGCAGCTTGCTAGCGGCCAACACCGGGGAGCTGTTTTTT. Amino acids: CASSLLAANTGELFF.

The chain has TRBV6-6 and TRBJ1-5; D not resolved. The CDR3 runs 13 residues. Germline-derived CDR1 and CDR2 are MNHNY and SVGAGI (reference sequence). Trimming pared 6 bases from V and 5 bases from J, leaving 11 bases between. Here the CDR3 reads CASRGPSHQPQHF. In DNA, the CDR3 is TGTGCCAGCAGGGGCCCCTCGCATCAGCCCCAGCATTTT.

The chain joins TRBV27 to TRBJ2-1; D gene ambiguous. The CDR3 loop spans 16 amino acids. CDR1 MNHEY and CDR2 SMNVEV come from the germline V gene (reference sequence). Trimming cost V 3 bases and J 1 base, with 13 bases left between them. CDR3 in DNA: TGTGCCAGCAGTTTCCTCCTACCATCTTCCTACAATGAGCAGTTCTTC. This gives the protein CASSFLLPSSYNEQFF.

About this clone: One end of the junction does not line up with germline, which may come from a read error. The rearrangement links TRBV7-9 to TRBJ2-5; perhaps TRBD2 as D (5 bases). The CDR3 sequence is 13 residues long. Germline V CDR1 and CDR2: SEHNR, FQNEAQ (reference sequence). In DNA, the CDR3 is TGTTCCAGCAGCTTAGCGCCGGAAGAGACCCAGTACTTC. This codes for CSSSLAPEETQYF.

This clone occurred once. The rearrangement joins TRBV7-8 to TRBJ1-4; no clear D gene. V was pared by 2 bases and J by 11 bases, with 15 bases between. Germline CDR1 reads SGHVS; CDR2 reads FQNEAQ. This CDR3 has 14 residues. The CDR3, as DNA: TGTGCCAGCAGCTTAAAGGCACAAGGGAGGAAACTGTTTTTT. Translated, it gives CASSLKAQGRKLFF.

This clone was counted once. In DNA form, the CDR3 reads TGTGCCAGCAGCTTTAGGGGCGGAATGAACACCGGGGAGCTGTTTTTT. Protein product: CASSFRGGMNTGELFF. This chain links TRBV7-9 with TRBJ2-2; D perhaps matches TRBD1 (5 bases). This CDR3 has 16 residues. V lost 3 bases and J 1 base, leaving 12 bases between the germline ends. Germline loops: CDR1 SEHNR, CDR2 FQNEAQ (reference sequence). Supplemented by reference TRBV7-9 and TRBJ2-2, the full variable domain reads DTGVSQNPRHKITKRGQNVTFRCDPISEHNRLYWYRQTLGQGPEFLTYFQNEAQLEKSRLLSDRFSAERPKGSFSTLEIQRTEQGDSAMYLCASSFRGGMNTGELFFGEGSRLTVL.

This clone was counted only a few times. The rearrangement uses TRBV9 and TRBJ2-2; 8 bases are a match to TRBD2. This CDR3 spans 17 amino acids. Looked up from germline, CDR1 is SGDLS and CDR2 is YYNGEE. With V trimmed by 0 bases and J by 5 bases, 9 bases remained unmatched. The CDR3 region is CASSVAGLAGGTGELFF. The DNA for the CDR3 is TGTGCCAGCAGCGTAGCCGGGCTAGCGGGTGGGACCGGGGAGCTGTTTTTT.

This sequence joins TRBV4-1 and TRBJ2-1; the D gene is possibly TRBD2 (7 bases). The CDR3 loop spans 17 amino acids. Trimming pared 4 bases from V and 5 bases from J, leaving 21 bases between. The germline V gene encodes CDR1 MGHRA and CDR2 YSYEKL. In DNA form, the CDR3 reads TGCGCCAGCAGCCTAAAGGGGGGGCAAGAGGGTAACAATGAGCAGTTCTTC. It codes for CASSLKGGQEGNNEQFF.

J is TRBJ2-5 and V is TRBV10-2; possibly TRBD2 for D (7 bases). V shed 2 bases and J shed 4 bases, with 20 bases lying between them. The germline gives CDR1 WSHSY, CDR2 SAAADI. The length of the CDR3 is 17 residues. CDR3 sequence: CASSETFGGAILETQYF. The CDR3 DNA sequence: TGCGCCAGCAGTGAGACCTTTGGGGGGGCTATTCTAGAGACCCAGTACTTC.

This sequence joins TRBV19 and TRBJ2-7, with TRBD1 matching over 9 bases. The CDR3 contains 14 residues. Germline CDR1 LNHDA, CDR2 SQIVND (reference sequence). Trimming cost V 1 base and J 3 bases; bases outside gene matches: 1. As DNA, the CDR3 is TGTGCCAGTAGTATAGCGGGACAGGGCTACGAGCAGTACTTC. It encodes CASSIAGQGYEQYF.